Listed here are 11 T cell receptor beta chains from one sample, sequenced in a study of cytomegalovirus exposure and HLA in healthy donors. Only in-frame clones appear in the TCRdb table, and some are missing; sequencing was by immunoSEQ multiplex PCR. The top ten hold approximately 2.9% of the sample, which has 190,000 or so clones, 65% to 85% seen once. The sequenced sample consisted of PBMCs. These receptors all come from a woman between 18 and 29 years old in good health and CMV-seropositive.

The V gene is TRBV11-3, the J gene TRBJ2-7, with TRBD1 matching over 7 bases. Trimming removed 6 bases from V and 5 bases from J; junction bases left unmatched: 7. Germline CDR1 reads SGHNT; CDR2 reads YENEEA. This CDR3 region has 13 residues. The CDR3: CASSFTGADEQYF. The CDR3 coding sequence is TGTGCCAGCAGTTTTACAGGGGCCGACGAGCAGTACTTC.

The chain uses TRBV27 and TRBJ1-5, with TRBD1 as a possible D gene (5 bases). Deletions cut 4 bases from V and 6 bases from J, with 10 bases between. The CDR3 is 13 residues long. Germline loops: CDR1 MNHEY, CDR2 SMNVEV (reference sequence). The CDR3 nucleotides are TGTGCCAGCAGTTCACGGGGGGGTCAGCCCCAGCATTTT. This sequence encodes CASSSRGGQPQHF.

The chain employs TRBV27 and TRBJ2-1; weak D call: TRBD1 (5 bases). Germline V CDR1 and CDR2: MNHEY, SMNVEV (reference sequence). The germline V and J ends were trimmed by 6 bases and 6 bases, with 12 bases remaining between them. The CDR3 extends over 13 amino acids. CDR3 bases: TGTGCCAGCAGATTCACAGGCTCCAATGAGCAGTTCTTC. This translates into CASRFTGSNEQFF.

A single count supports this clone. The chain couples TRBV25-1 to TRBJ1-2; the D gene is possibly TRBD1 (5 bases). This CDR3 region has 14 residues. Germline-derived CDR1 and CDR2 are MGHDK and SYGVNS. Trimming removed 8 bases from V and 0 bases from J, with 13 bases in between. This CDR3 is CASRRGGSNYGYTF. The CDR3 DNA reads as TGTGCCAGCCGAAGGGGCGGATCTAACTATGGCTACACCTTC.

The chain uses TRBV7-7 and TRBJ2-3; no firm D call. The CDR3 loop spans 14 amino acids. The ends were cut back, 1 base at V and 2 bases at J, with 7 bases in the middle. Germline CDR1 SSHAT, CDR2 FNYEAQ (reference sequence). In DNA form, the CDR3 reads TGTGCCAGCAGCTTAGGGCTGCCCACAGATACGCAGTATTTT. Amino acids: CASSLGLPTDTQYF.

This clone was counted a few times. The V and J genes are TRBV15 and TRBJ2-3; 9 bases are shared with TRBD1. With V trimmed by 10 bases and J by 4 bases, 9 bases remained unmatched. Per the germline V gene, CDR1 is LNHNV and CDR2 is YYDKDF (reference sequence). CDR3 length equals 14 residues. CDR3 coding DNA: TGTGCCATCTCCCGGGACAGGGCGGCAGATACGCAGTATTTT. The encoded protein is CAISRDRAADTQYF.

This sequence joins TRBV7-9 and TRBJ2-7; 11 bases are shared with TRBD1. V shed 8 bases, J shed 4 bases, and the junction held 7 bases outside the gene matches. This CDR3 region has 14 residues. Germline CDR1 SEHNR, CDR2 FQNEAQ (reference sequence). The CDR3 region has the DNA TGTGCCAGCTCAGGACAGGGGGCGGGTTACGAGCAGTACTTC. Encoded protein: CASSGQGAGYEQYF.

V gene TRBV7-2 combines with J gene TRBJ1-2; 7 bases align to TRBD1. Per germline, CDR1 SGHTA and CDR2 FQGNSA. The CDR3 has 12 residues. Trimming at V came to 11 bases and at J to 4 bases, leaving 7 bases not matched to a gene. The CDR3 DNA is TGTGCCGTGAGGGGGCTAAGCTATGGCTACACCTTC. This translates into CAVRGLSYGYTF.

This chain links TRBV5-1 with TRBJ2-7; D may be TRBD1 (5 bases). With 0 bases removed from V and 4 bases from J, the gap between germline ends came to 8 bases. The length of the CDR3 is 13 residues. The germline CDR1 and CDR2 sequences are SGHRS and YFSETQ. The CDR3 DNA sequence: TGCGCCAGCAGCTTGGACAGGTGGTACGAGCAGTACTTC. Its protein product is CASSLDRWYEQYF.

The J gene is TRBJ1-6, the V gene TRBV7-9, with a possible D match to TRBD1 (5 bases). CDR3 size: 15 residues. The germline V gene encodes CDR1 SEHNR and CDR2 FQNEAQ (reference sequence). V lost 5 bases, J lost 6 bases, and 14 bases lay in between. The CDR3 sequence: CASSARDDSNSPLHF. The CDR3 DNA follows: TGTGCCAGCAGCGCGCGGGACGACAGTAATTCACCCCTCCACTTT.

This rearrangement joins TRBV2 to TRBJ1-1, with 8 bases matching TRBD1. V was pared by 6 bases and J by 2 bases, with 8 bases of the junction left unmatched. Germline V CDR1 and CDR2: SNHLY, FYNNEI. CDR3 length: 15 amino acids. The CDR3: CASRESQGANTEAFF. The CDR3 DNA follows: TGTGCCAGCAGGGAATCTCAGGGGGCTAACACTGAAGCTTTCTTT.